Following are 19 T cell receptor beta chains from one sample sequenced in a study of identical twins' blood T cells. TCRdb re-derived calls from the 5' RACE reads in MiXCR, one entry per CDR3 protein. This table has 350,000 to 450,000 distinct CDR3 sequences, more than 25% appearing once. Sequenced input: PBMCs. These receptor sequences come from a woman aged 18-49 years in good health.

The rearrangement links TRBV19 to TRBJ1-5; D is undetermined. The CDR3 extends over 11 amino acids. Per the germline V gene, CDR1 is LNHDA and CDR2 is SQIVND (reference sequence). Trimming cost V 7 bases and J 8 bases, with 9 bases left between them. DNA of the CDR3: TGTGCCAGTAACCCGCCGGAGCCCCAGCATTTT. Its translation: CASNPPEPQHF.

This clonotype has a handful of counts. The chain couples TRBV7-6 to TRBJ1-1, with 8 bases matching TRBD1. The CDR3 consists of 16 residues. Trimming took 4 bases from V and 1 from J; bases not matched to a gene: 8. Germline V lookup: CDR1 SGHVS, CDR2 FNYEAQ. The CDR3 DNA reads TGTGCCAGCAGCTCGTCCCGGGACAGGAGGAACACTGAAGCTTTCTTT. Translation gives CASSSSRDRRNTEAFF.

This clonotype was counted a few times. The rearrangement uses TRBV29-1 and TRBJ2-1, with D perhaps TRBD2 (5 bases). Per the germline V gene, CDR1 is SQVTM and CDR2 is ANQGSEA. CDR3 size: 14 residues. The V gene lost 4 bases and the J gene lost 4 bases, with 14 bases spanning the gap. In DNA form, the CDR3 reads TGCAGCGTTGTGCGGCTAGCTATTTACAATGAGCAGTTCTTC. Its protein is CSVVRLAIYNEQFF.

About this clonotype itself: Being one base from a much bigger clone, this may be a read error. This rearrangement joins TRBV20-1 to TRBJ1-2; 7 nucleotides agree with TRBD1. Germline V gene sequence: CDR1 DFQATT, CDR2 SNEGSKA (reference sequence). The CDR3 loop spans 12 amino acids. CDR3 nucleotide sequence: TGCAGTGCTGGAGACAGGGCCTATGGCTACACCTTC. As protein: CSAGDRAYGYTF.

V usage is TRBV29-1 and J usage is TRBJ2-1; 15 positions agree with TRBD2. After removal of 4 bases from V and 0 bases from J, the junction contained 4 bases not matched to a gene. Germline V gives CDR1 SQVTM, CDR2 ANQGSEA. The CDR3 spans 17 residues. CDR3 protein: CSVAGLAGGSSYNEQFF. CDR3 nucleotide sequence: TGCAGCGTTGCGGGACTAGCGGGAGGCTCCTCCTACAATGAGCAGTTCTTC.

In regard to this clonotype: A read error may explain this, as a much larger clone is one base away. The CDR3 nucleotides read TGCAGTGCTAGAGTAGGAGGAGATGCGCAGTATTTT. Translated: CSARVGGDAQYF. This chain joins TRBV20-1 and TRBJ2-3; TRBD2 might be the D (5 bases). This CDR3 is 12 amino acids long. Germline V gives CDR1 DFQATT, CDR2 SNEGSKA (reference sequence).

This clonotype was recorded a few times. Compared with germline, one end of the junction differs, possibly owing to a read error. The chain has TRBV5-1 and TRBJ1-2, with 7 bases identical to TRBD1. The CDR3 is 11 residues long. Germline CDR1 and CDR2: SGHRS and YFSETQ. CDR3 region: CASSLRDSWTF. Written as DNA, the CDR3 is TGCGCCAGCAGCTTAAGGGACAGCTGGACTTTC.

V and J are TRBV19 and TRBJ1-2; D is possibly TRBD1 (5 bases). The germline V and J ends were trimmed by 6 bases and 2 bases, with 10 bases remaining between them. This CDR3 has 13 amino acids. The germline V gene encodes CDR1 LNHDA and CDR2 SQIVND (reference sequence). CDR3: CASRRDPNYGYTF. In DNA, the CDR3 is TGTGCCAGTAGGCGGGACCCAAACTATGGCTACACCTTC.

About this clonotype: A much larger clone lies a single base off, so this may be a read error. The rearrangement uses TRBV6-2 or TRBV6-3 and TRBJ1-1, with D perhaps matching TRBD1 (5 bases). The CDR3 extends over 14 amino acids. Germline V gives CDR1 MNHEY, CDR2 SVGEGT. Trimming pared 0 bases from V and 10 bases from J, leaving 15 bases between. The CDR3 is CASSYSGPLLPAFF. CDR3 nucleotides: TGTGCCAGCAGTTACTCGGGACCCCTCCTTCCAGCTTTCTTT.

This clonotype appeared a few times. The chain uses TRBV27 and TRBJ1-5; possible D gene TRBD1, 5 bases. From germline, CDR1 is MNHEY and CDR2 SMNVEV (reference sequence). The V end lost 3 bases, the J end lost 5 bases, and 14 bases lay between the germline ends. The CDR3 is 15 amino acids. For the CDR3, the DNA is TGTGCCAGCAGTTTGTCCGGGGCGCCCCATCAGCCCCAGCATTTT. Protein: CASSLSGAPHQPQHF.

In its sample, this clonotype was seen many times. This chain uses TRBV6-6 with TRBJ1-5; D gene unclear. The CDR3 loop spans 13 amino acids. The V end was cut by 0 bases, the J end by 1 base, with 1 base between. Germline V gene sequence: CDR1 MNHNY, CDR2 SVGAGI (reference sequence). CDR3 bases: TGTGCCAGCAGTTACTCCAGCAATCAGCCCCAGCATTTT. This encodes CASSYSSNQPQHF.

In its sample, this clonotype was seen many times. The CDR3 bases are TGTGCCATCAGAGCGGGACTCAATTCCTACGAGCAGTACTTC. Its protein is CAIRAGLNSYEQYF. This rearrangement joins TRBV10-3 to TRBJ2-7; 7 bases fit TRBD2. Looked up from germline, CDR1 is ENHRY and CDR2 is SYGVKD. There are 14 residues in the CDR3. The V and J ends lost 6 bases and 1 base, in that order; junction bases with no gene match: 6.

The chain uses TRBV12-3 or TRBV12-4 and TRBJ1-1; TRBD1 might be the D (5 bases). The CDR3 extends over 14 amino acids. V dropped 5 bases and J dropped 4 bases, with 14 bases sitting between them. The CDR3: CASSRSPGVTEAFF. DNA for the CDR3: TGTGCCAGCAGTCGGAGTCCGGGGGTCACTGAAGCTTTCTTT.

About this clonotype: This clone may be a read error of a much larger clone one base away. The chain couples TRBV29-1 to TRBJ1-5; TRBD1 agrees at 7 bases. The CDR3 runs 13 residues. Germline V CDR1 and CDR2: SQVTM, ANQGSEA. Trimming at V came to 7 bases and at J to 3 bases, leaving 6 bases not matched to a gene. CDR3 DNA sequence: TGCAGCGCCGGGACAGTGGCCAATCAGCCCCAGCATTTT. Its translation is CSAGTVANQPQHF.

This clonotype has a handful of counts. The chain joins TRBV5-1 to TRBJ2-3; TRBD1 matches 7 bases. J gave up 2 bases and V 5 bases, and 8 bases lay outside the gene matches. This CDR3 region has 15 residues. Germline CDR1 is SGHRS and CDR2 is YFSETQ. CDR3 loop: CASSSRTGNTDTQYF. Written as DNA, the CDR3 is TGCGCCAGCAGTTCCCGGACAGGAAACACAGATACGCAGTATTTT.

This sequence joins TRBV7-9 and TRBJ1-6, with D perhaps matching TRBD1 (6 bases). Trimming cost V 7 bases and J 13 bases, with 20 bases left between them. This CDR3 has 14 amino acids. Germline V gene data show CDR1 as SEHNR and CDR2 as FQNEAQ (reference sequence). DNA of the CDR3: TGTGCCAGCAAGAACCAGACAGGACCTGCTCCCCTCCACTTT. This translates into CASKNQTGPAPLHF.

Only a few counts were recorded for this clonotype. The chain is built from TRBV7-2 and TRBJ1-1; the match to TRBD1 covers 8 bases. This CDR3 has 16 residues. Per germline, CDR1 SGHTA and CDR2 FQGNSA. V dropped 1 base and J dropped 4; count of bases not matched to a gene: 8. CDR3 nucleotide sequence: TGTGCCAGCAGCTTAGTTGTCGCAGGGGGCGTCACTGAAGCTTTCTTT. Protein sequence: CASSLVVAGGVTEAFF.

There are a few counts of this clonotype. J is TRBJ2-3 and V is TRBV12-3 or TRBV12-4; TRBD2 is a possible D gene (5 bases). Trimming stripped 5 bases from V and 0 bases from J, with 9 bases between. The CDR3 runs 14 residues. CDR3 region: CASSEGLSTDTQYF. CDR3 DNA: TGTGCCAGCAGTGAGGGCCTCAGCACAGATACGCAGTATTTT.

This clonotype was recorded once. The CDR3 bases are TGTGCCAGCAGCCAGCCGGGGTCGGTTGCGGACGACACAGATACGCAGTATTTT. It is translated as CASSQPGSVADDTDTQYF. The V gene is TRBV3-1, the J gene TRBJ2-3; possibly TRBD2 for D (5 bases). The germline V gene encodes CDR1 LGHDT and CDR2 YNNKEL (reference sequence). The V and J ends lost 3 bases and 2 bases respectively, with 21 bases between them. The CDR3 totals 18 residues.